Shown below are 2 T cell receptor beta chains from a single sample sequenced in a study of T cells in Graves' hyperthyroidism and ophthalmopathy. Amplification targeted TCR beta CDR3 regions from RNA transcripts. The TCR CDR3 was amplified in a first-round RT-PCR using the HTBI primer set. TCRdb itself ran the multiplex PCR reads through MiXCR, one entry per CDR3 protein. Here the sample spans around 340,000 distinct CDR3 sequences, roughly 15% being singletons. Material: blood. Every receptor here comes from a young man with Graves' hyperthyroidism.

The V and J genes are TRBV5-1 and TRBJ2-3; 10 bases match TRBD2. J gave up 4 bases and V 0 bases, and 5 bases lay outside the gene matches. This CDR3 region has 16 residues. CDR1 is SGHRS, CDR2 YFSETQ, per germline. The CDR3 DNA is TGCGCCAGCAGCTTGGTACCTAGCGGGAGCGCAGATACGCAGTATTTT. Amino acid sequence: CASSLVPSGSADTQYF. Complete variable domain (other parts from reference TRBV5-1 and TRBJ2-3): KAGVTQTPRYLIKTRGQQVTLSCSPISGHRSVSWYQQTPGQGLQFLFEYFSETQRNKGNFPGRFSGRQFSNSRSEMNVSTLELGDSALYLCASSLVPSGSADTQYFGPGTRLTVL.

This clonotype turned up a few times. The gene calls are TRBV28 and TRBJ2-7; TRBD1 aligns across 7 bases. There are 13 residues in the CDR3. V dropped 9 bases and J dropped 11; count of bases not matched to a gene: 16. The V gene's germline CDR1 is MDHEN and CDR2 SYDVKM. The CDR3 is CASGDSLFREKYF. CDR3 bases: TGTGCCAGTGGGGACAGCCTTTTCAGGGAGAAGTACTTC.